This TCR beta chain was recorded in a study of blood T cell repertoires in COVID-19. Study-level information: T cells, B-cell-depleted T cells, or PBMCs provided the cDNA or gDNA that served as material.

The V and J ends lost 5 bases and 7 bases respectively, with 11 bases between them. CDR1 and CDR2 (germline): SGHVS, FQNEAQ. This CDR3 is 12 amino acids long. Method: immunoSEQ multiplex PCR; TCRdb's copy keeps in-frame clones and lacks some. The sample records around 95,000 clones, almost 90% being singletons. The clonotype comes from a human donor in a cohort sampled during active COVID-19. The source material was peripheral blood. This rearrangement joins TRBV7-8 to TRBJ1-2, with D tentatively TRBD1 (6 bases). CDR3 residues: CASSVQGSGYTF. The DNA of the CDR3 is TGTGCCAGCAGCGTACAGGGATCTGGCTACACCTTC.